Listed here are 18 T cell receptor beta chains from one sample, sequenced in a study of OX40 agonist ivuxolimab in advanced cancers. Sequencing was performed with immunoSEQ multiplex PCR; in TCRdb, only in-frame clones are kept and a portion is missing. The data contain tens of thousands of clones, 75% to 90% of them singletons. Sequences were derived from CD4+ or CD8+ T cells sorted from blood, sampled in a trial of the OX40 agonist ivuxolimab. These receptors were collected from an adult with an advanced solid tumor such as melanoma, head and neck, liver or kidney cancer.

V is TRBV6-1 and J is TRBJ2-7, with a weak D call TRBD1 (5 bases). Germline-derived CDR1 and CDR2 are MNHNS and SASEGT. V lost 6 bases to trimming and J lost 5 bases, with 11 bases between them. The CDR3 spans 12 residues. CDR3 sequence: CASRGLGDEQYF. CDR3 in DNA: TGTGCCAGCAGGGGCCTAGGGGACGAGCAGTACTTC.

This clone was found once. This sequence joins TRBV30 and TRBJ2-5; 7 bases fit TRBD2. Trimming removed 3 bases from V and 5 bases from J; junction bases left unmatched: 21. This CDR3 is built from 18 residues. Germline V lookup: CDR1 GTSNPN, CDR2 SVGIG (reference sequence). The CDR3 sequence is CAWSGTGFGGRVEETQYF. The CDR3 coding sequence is TGTGCCTGGAGCGGAACAGGATTTGGCGGGAGAGTAGAGGAGACCCAGTACTTC.

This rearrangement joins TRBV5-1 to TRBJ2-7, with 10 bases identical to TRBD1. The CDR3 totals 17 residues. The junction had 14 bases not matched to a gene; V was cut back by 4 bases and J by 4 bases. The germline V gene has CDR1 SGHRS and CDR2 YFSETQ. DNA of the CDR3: TGCGCCAGCAGCCCAACTAACGGGGGACAGGGGTCTTACGAGCAGTACTTC. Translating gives CASSPTNGGQGSYEQYF.

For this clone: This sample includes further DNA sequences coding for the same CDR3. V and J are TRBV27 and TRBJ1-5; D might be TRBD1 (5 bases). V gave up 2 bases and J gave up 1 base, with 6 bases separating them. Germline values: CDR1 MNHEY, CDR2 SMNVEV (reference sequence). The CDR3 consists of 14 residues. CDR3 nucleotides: TGTGCCAGCAGTTTAAGGGGCAGCAATCAGCCCCAGCATTTT. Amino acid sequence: CASSLRGSNQPQHF.

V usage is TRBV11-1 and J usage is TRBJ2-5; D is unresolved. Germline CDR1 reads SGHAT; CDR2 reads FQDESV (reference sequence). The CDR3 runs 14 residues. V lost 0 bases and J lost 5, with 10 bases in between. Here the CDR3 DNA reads TGTGCCAGCAGCTTAGCGCAAGGGTGGGAGACCCAGTACTTC. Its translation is CASSLAQGWETQYF.

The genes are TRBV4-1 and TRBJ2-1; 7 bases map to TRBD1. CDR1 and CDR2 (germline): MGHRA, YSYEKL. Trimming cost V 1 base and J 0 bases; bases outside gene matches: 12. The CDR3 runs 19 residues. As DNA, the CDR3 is TGCGCCAGCAGCCAAGGGGCGGATGTCGAGGGGGCCTCCTACAATGAGCAGTTCTTC. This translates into CASSQGADVEGASYNEQFF.

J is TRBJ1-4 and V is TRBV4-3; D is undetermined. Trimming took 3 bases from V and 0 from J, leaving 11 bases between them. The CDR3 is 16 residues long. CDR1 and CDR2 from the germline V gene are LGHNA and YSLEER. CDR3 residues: CASSQTHLATNEKLFF. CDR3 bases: TGCGCCAGCAGCCAGACACACCTGGCAACTAATGAAAAACTGTTTTTT.

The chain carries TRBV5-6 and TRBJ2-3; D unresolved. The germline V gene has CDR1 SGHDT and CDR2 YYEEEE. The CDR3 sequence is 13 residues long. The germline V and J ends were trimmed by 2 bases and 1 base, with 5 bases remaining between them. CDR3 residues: CASSFLGTDTQYF. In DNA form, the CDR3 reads TGTGCCAGCAGCTTTCTCGGCACAGATACGCAGTATTTT.

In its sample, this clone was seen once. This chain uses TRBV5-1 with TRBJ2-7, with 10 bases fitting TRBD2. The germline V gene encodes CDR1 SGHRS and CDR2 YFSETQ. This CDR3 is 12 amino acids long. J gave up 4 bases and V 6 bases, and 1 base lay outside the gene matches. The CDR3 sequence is CASTAGGYEQYF. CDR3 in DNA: TGCGCCAGCACAGCGGGAGGGTACGAGCAGTACTTC.

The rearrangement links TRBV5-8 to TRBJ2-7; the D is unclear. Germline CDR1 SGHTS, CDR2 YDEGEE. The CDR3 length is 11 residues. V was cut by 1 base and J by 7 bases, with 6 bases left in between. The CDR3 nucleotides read TGTGCCAGCAGCTTGACGGGTGAGCAGTACTTC. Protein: CASSLTGEQYF.

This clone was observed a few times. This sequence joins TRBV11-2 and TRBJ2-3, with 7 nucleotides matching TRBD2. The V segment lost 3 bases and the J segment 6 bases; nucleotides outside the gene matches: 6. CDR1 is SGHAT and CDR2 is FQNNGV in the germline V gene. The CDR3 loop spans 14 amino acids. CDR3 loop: CASSFSGVGDTQYF. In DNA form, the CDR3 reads TGTGCCAGCAGCTTCAGCGGGGTCGGGGATACGCAGTATTTT. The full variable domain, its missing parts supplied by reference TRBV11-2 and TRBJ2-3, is EAGVAQSPRYKIIEKRQSVAFWCNPISGHATLYWYQQILGQGPKLLIQFQNNGVVDDSQLPKDRFSAERLKGVDSTLKIQPAKLEDSAVYLCASSFSGVGDTQYFGPGTRLTVL.

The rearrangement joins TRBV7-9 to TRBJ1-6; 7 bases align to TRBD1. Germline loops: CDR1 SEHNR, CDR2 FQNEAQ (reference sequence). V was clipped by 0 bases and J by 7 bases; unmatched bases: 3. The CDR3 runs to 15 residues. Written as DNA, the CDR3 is TGTGCCAGCAGCTTAGCTTCAGGGGGAAATTCACCCCTCCACTTT. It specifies CASSLASGGNSPLHF.

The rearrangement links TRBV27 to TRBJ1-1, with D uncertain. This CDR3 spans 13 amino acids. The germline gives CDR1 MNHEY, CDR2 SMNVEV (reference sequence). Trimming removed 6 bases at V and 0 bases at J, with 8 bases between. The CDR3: CASRAGVNTEAFF. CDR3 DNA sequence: TGTGCCAGCAGGGCAGGTGTGAACACTGAAGCTTTCTTT.

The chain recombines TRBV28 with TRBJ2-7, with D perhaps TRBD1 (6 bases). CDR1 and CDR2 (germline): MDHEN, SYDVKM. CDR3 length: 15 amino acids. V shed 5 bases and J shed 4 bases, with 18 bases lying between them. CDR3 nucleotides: TGTGCCAGCAGTCAGTTGGAGACAGGAGAATACGAGCAGTACTTC. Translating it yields CASSQLETGEYEQYF.

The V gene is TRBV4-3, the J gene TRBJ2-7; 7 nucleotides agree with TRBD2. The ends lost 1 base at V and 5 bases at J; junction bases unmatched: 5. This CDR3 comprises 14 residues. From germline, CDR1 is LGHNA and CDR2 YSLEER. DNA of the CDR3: TGCGCCAGCAGCCAAGGGTCCCTAGCGGACGAGCAGTACTTC. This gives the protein CASSQGSLADEQYF.

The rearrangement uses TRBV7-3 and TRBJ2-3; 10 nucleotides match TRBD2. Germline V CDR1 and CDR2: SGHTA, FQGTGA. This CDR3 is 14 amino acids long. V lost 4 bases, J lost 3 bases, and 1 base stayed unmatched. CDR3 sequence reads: CASSSAGGTDTQYF. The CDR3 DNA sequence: TGTGCCAGCAGCTCAGCGGGAGGGACAGATACGCAGTATTTT.

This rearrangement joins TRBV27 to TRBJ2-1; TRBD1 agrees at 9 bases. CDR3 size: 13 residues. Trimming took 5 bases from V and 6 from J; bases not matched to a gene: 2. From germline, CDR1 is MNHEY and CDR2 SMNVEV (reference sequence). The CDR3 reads CASSLGQGNEQFF. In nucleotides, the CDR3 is TGTGCCAGCAGTCTGGGACAGGGCAATGAGCAGTTCTTC.

In nucleotides, the CDR3 is TGTGCCTGGAGGCCGGGACTTAACTACGAGCAGTACTTC. It codes for CAWRPGLNYEQYF. The chain carries TRBV30 and TRBJ2-7; possible D gene TRBD2, 6 bases. CDR3 size: 13 residues. With 3 bases removed from V and 3 bases from J, the gap between germline ends came to 12 bases. Germline CDR1 is GTSNPN and CDR2 is SVGIG (reference sequence).